This entry lists 31 T cell receptor beta chains sequenced from one sample in a study of PD-1 blockade in classical Hodgkin lymphoma. Assay: immunoSEQ multiplex PCR; the TCRdb copy retains only in-frame clones and omits some. Of 15,000 to 20,000 clones listed, approximately 87% were seen once; the top ten hold roughly 2.8%. Time point reported: cycle 4 day 1 (C4D1), after six to seven weeks of nivolumab. Relapse after autologous stem cell transplantation occurred in every patient, and brentuximab vedotin exposure varied. Magnetic negative selection was used to purify CD4+ T cells from PBMCs that had been thawed. The starting material was CD4+ T cells from blood, obtained before the fourth cycle of nivolumab. Receptor source: a human donor with classical Hodgkin lymphoma.

There are a few counts of this clone. The chain recombines TRBV29-1 with TRBJ1-1, with a tentative D call TRBD1 (6 bases). V lost 4 bases to trimming and J lost 1 base, with 10 bases between them. Per the germline V gene, CDR1 is SQVTM and CDR2 is ANQGSEA. This CDR3 contains 13 residues. The DNA for the CDR3 is TGCAGCGTTGTAGGGGGGAAGAACACTGAAGCTTTCTTT. Its translation is CSVVGGKNTEAFF. Filled out from reference TRBV29-1 and TRBJ1-1, the complete variable domain reads SAVISQKPSRDICQRGTSLTIQCQVDSQVTMMFWYRQQPGQSLTLIATANQGSEATYESGFVIDKFPISRPNLTFSTLTVSNMSPEDSSIYLCSVVGGKNTEAFFGQGTRLTVV.

V usage is TRBV18 and J usage is TRBJ1-3; D gene ambiguous. CDR3 length equals 19 residues. V lost 5 bases and J lost 0, with 23 bases in between. Germline-derived CDR1 and CDR2 are KGHSH and LQKENI. The DNA for the CDR3 is TGTGCCAGCTCAGCCACCGCGGCCGGCCGAAAATACTCTGGAAACACCATATATTTT. It codes for CASSATAAGRKYSGNTIYF.

This clone came up once. The J gene is TRBJ2-7, the V gene TRBV7-2; D call uncertain. The CDR3 loop spans 11 amino acids. The ends were cut back, 3 bases at V and 2 bases at J, with 2 bases in the middle. Germline values: CDR1 SGHTA, CDR2 FQGNSA. CDR3: CASSFAYEQYF. CDR3 nucleotide sequence: TGTGCCAGCAGCTTCGCCTACGAGCAGTACTTC.

The chain couples TRBV27 to TRBJ1-1; TRBD1 matches 8 bases. The CDR3 has 15 amino acids. The ends lost 4 bases at V and 5 bases at J; junction bases unmatched: 9. Per the germline V gene, CDR1 is MNHEY and CDR2 is SMNVEV (reference sequence). Written as DNA, the CDR3 is TGTGCCAGCAGTTCCCTGGACAGGGCAAGGACTGAAGCTTTCTTT. As protein: CASSSLDRARTEAFF.

This chain joins TRBV27 and TRBJ2-1; 10 positions match TRBD2. Trimming cost V 5 bases and J 0 bases; bases outside gene matches: 7. Germline lookup yields CDR1 MNHEY and CDR2 SMNVEV (reference sequence). The CDR3 extends over 17 amino acids. The CDR3: CASSPRTSGLSYNEQFF. CDR3 bases: TGTGCCAGCAGTCCGCGGACTAGCGGACTCTCCTACAATGAGCAGTTCTTC.

This sequence joins TRBV10-1 and TRBJ2-2; TRBD2 is a possible D gene (5 bases). This CDR3 comprises 17 residues. The germline V gene encodes CDR1 WNHNN and CDR2 SYGVQD (reference sequence). Trimming removed 6 bases from V and 5 bases from J, with 22 bases in between. CDR3 protein: CASSVGPWLARTGELFF. The CDR3 DNA sequence: TGCGCCAGCAGCGTTGGGCCCTGGCTAGCTAGGACCGGGGAGCTGTTTTTT.

The V call is TRBV6-6, the J call TRBJ1-1; 11 positions match TRBD1. Germline V gene data show CDR1 as MNHNY and CDR2 as SVGAGI (reference sequence). The CDR3 loop spans 15 amino acids. V dropped 5 bases and J dropped 3; count of bases not matched to a gene: 5. CDR3 nucleotides: TGTGCCAGCAGTACTACGGGACAGGGGGACACTGAAGCTTTCTTT. Protein product: CASSTTGQGDTEAFF.

The chain employs TRBV5-4 and TRBJ2-2, with TRBD1 as a possible D gene (7 bases). Between the trimmed V and J ends, which lost 3 bases and 7 bases, there was a span of 19 bases. The CDR3 has 16 amino acids. Germline V gene lookup returns CDR1 SGHNT and CDR2 YYREEE (reference sequence). CDR3 residues: CASSSTRGVVGGELFF. The CDR3 DNA reads TGTGCCAGCAGCTCGACCAGGGGGGTTGTCGGCGGGGAGCTGTTTTTT. The full variable domain, in which reference TRBV5-4 and TRBJ2-2 provide the parts outside the CDR3, is ETGVTQSPTHLIKTRGQQVTLRCSSQSGHNTVSWYQQALGQGPQFIFQYYREEENGRGNFPPRFSGLQFPNYSSELNVNALELDDSALYLCASSSTRGVVGGELFFGEGSRLTVL.

The chain combines TRBV19 with TRBJ2-1; TRBD1 matches 11 bases. Per germline, CDR1 LNHDA and CDR2 SQIVND (reference sequence). V was pared by 4 bases and J by 4 bases, with 3 bases of the junction left unmatched. CDR3 length: 15 amino acids. The CDR3 nucleotides are TGTGCCAGTAGTAAGGGACAGGGGGGTTACAATGAGCAGTTCTTC. Translated, it gives CASSKGQGGYNEQFF. Drawing the rest from reference TRBV19 and TRBJ2-1, the complete variable domain is DGGITQSPKYLFRKEGQNVTLSCEQNLNHDAMYWYRQDPGQGLRLIYYSQIVNDFQKGDIAEGYSVSREKKESFPLTVTSAQKNPTAFYLCASSKGQGGYNEQFFGPGTRLTVL.

This clone came up a few times. The chain recombines TRBV6-6 with TRBJ2-7; D may be TRBD2 (5 bases). This CDR3 spans 16 amino acids. V dropped 2 bases and J dropped 3 bases, with 17 bases sitting between them. Germline lookup yields CDR1 MNHNY and CDR2 SVGAGI (reference sequence). The chain's CDR3 is CASSYPAGPNLYEQYF. Here the CDR3 DNA reads TGTGCCAGCAGTTACCCCGCGGGTCCTAACCTCTACGAGCAGTACTTC.

The rearrangement joins TRBV7-8 to TRBJ1-2; 7 bases align to TRBD1. V dropped 5 bases and J dropped 7; count of bases not matched to a gene: 10. Germline-derived CDR1 and CDR2 are SGHVS and FQNEAQ. CDR3 length: 14 residues. This CDR3 reads CASSTRGGTVGYTF. CDR3 in DNA: TGTGCCAGCAGCACGCGAGGGGGCACAGTTGGCTACACCTTC.

The chain recombines TRBV18 with TRBJ2-1; D gene ambiguous. The germline gives CDR1 KGHSH, CDR2 LQKENI. The CDR3 contains 13 residues. The germline V and J ends were trimmed by 6 bases and 12 bases, with 18 bases remaining between them. CDR3 coding DNA: TGTGCCAGCTCCCCAGACCTTAACCTCGGGCAGTTCTTC. This translates into CASSPDLNLGQFF.

The rearrangement joins TRBV2 to TRBJ2-1, with D possibly matching TRBD1 (5 bases). CDR1 and CDR2 from the germline V gene are SNHLY and FYNNEI. Trimming removed 7 bases from V and 6 bases from J, with 13 bases in between. The CDR3 totals 13 residues. The chain's CDR3 is CASIQGKFNEQFF. Written as DNA, the CDR3 is TGTGCCAGCATTCAGGGCAAATTCAATGAGCAGTTCTTC.

The chain links TRBV9 to TRBJ2-5; 13 bases align to TRBD2. This CDR3 has 18 residues. After removal of 0 bases from V and 4 bases from J, the junction contained 9 bases not matched to a gene. CDR1 SGDLS and CDR2 YYNGEE come from the germline V gene. Written as DNA, the CDR3 is TGTGCCAGCAGCGTAGCAGGGACTAGCGGGATGAAAGGAGAGACCCAGTACTTC. It codes for CASSVAGTSGMKGETQYF.

The rearrangement joins TRBV6-1 to TRBJ2-3, with 7 bases that match TRBD2. This CDR3 has 15 amino acids. Germline CDR1 reads MNHNS; CDR2 reads SASEGT. After removal of 3 bases from V and 3 bases from J, the junction contained 6 bases not matched to a gene. The CDR3 DNA sequence: TGTGCCAGCAGTGATTCAGCGGGAAAGACAGATACGCAGTATTTT. This encodes CASSDSAGKTDTQYF.

The chain carries TRBV10-3 and TRBJ2-7; the match to TRBD1 covers 7 bases. CDR3 length: 14 amino acids. V shed 7 bases, J shed 0 bases, and the junction held 6 bases outside the gene matches. Germline V lookup: CDR1 ENHRY, CDR2 SYGVKD. The CDR3 bases are TGTGCCATCACTCCGGGACAGAGCTCCTACGAGCAGTACTTC. Translation gives CAITPGQSSYEQYF.

The gene calls are TRBV19 and TRBJ1-1; D unresolved. The CDR3 has 12 residues. Per germline, CDR1 LNHDA and CDR2 SQIVND (reference sequence). The V gene lost 8 bases and the J gene lost 3 bases, with 10 bases spanning the gap. The CDR3 protein is CASGRLYTEAFF. CDR3 coding DNA: TGTGCCAGTGGGAGGCTTTACACTGAAGCTTTCTTT.

This clone has a single count. This sequence joins TRBV14 and TRBJ2-1; 11 bases are a match to TRBD2. V lost 3 bases and J lost 5; bases outside the gene matches: 6. Germline V gene data show CDR1 as SGHDN and CDR2 as FVKESK. The CDR3 sequence is 16 residues long. CDR3 sequence (DNA): TGTGCCAGCAGCCACTTAGCGGGAGGGCCACACAATGAGCAGTTCTTC. It translates to CASSHLAGGPHNEQFF. Looking up the rest from reference TRBV14 and TRBJ2-1 gives the full variable domain: EAGVTQFPSHSVIEKGQTVTLRCDPISGHDNLYWYRRVMGKEIKFLLHFVKESKQDESGMPNNRFLAERTGGTYSTLKVQPAELEDSGVYFCASSHLAGGPHNEQFFGPGTRLTVL.

The chain combines TRBV25-1 with TRBJ1-2; D is uncertain. The CDR3 is 16 residues long. The germline V gene encodes CDR1 MGHDK and CDR2 SYGVNS. Trimming took 1 base from V and 5 from J, leaving 17 bases between them. CDR3 DNA: TGTGCCAGCAGTGAATCTGGGCCAGGCTGGGTATATGGCTACACCTTC. The encoded protein is CASSESGPGWVYGYTF.

V is TRBV2 and J is TRBJ2-1; 7 nucleotides match TRBD1. Germline V gene data show CDR1 as SNHLY and CDR2 as FYNNEI. The CDR3 extends over 15 amino acids. Trimming at V came to 7 bases and at J to 3 bases, leaving 9 bases not matched to a gene. In DNA form, the CDR3 reads TGTGCCAGCACACGCAAGACAGGGCACTACAATGAGCAGTTCTTC. Its translation is CASTRKTGHYNEQFF. The entire variable domain, with the rest obtained from reference TRBV2 and TRBJ2-1, is as follows: EPEVTQTPSHQVTQMGQEVILRCVPISNHLYFYWYRQILGQKVEFLVSFYNNEISEKSEIFDDQFSVERPDGSNFTLKIRSTKLEDSAMYFCASTRKTGHYNEQFFGPGTRLTVL.

The chain joins TRBV19 to TRBJ2-5; 7 positions agree with TRBD1. Germline V gene lookup returns CDR1 LNHDA and CDR2 SQIVND (reference sequence). With 5 bases clipped from V and 5 bases from J, the junction kept 5 bases outside the gene matches. The CDR3 has 13 residues. CDR3 DNA sequence: TGTGCCAGTAGTTTAACAGGGGTGGAGACCCAGTACTTC. Translation: CASSLTGVETQYF. The variable domain in full, completed from reference TRBV19 and TRBJ2-5, reads DGGITQSPKYLFRKEGQNVTLSCEQNLNHDAMYWYRQDPGQGLRLIYYSQIVNDFQKGDIAEGYSVSREKKESFPLTVTSAQKNPTAFYLCASSLTGVETQYFGPGTRLLVL.

The chain recombines TRBV6-5 with TRBJ2-7; possible D gene TRBD1, 5 bases. Trimming removed 0 bases at V and 5 bases at J, with 17 bases between. The CDR3 consists of 16 residues. Germline V gene sequence: CDR1 MNHEY, CDR2 SVGAGI. The CDR3 DNA reads TGTGCCAGCAGTTACTCGATGGTAGGATCAGGGAACGAGCAGTACTTC. This encodes CASSYSMVGSGNEQYF.

This clone occurred a few times. The CDR3 coding sequence is TGTGCCAGCTCACCAATCGGTGGGCGAGATACGCAGTATTTT. Protein: CASSPIGGRDTQYF. J is TRBJ2-3 and V is TRBV18; D uncertain. The CDR3 spans 14 residues. Trimming took 2 bases from V and 5 from J, leaving 11 bases between them. Germline values: CDR1 KGHSH, CDR2 LQKENI.

V usage is TRBV5-1 and J usage is TRBJ1-1; D is uncertain. This CDR3 is built from 14 residues. The germline CDR1 and CDR2 sequences are SGHRS and YFSETQ. V lost 0 bases and J 0 bases, leaving 6 bases between the germline ends. The CDR3 DNA reads TGCGCCAGCAGCTTGGAAAACTTGAACACTGAAGCTTTCTTT. Its protein is CASSLENLNTEAFF. Full variable domain (rest looked up from reference TRBV5-1 and TRBJ1-1): KAGVTQTPRYLIKTRGQQVTLSCSPISGHRSVSWYQQTPGQGLQFLFEYFSETQRNKGNFPGRFSGRQFSNSRSEMNVSTLELGDSALYLCASSLENLNTEAFFGQGTRLTVV.

The chain links TRBV9 to TRBJ2-3; 9 bases map to TRBD2. J was trimmed by 7 bases and V by 0 bases; bases with no gene match: 9. CDR1 is SGDLS and CDR2 is YYNGEE in the germline V gene. The CDR3 has 16 amino acids. Here the CDR3 reads CASSVGVAGVGNTQYF. The CDR3 DNA follows: TGTGCCAGCAGCGTAGGGGTAGCGGGAGTCGGTAATACGCAGTATTTT.

The V call is TRBV10-3, the J call TRBJ1-5; tentative D call: TRBD1 (5 bases). Per the germline V gene, CDR1 is ENHRY and CDR2 is SYGVKD. The CDR3 spans 13 residues. V lost 7 bases to trimming and J lost 8 bases, with 15 bases between them. This chain's CDR3 is CAIKGKVVEPQHF. CDR3 nucleotides: TGTGCCATCAAGGGGAAGGTCGTTGAGCCCCAGCATTTT.

V gene TRBV2 combines with J gene TRBJ2-3; D gene ambiguous. The V end lost 6 bases, the J end lost 1 base, and 5 bases lay between the germline ends. The CDR3 is 12 residues long. Germline values: CDR1 SNHLY, CDR2 FYNNEI. The CDR3 loop is CASRVRTDTQYF. The CDR3 coding sequence is TGTGCCAGCAGGGTGCGCACAGATACGCAGTATTTT.

The chain carries TRBV6-6 and TRBJ2-7; unclear D gene. Looked up from germline, CDR1 is MNHNY and CDR2 is SVGAGI (reference sequence). The CDR3 consists of 13 residues. The V end lost 2 bases, the J end lost 0 bases, and 5 bases lay between the germline ends. The CDR3 spells CASSYGNSYEQYF. The CDR3 nucleotides read TGTGCCAGCAGTTACGGGAACTCCTACGAGCAGTACTTC.

This clone was seen a handful of times. The chain links TRBV5-1 to TRBJ2-2, with 14 bases fitting TRBD2. The CDR3 consists of 16 residues. Germline CDR1 SGHRS, CDR2 YFSETQ. V shed 4 bases and J 6 bases; nucleotides not matched to a gene: 5. In DNA, the CDR3 is TGCGCCAGCAGCGCTGGACTAGCGGGAGGTCCCGGGGAGCTGTTTTTT. Translated, it gives CASSAGLAGGPGELFF.

This clone was counted once. The chain is built from TRBV19 and TRBJ1-4; 7 bases agree with TRBD1. The CDR3 covers 13 residues. J gave up 8 bases and V 5 bases, and 5 bases lay outside the gene matches. Germline CDR1 is LNHDA and CDR2 is SQIVND (reference sequence). The CDR3 region has the DNA TGTGCCAGTAGTCAGGGGGTAGGAGAAAAACTGTTTTTT. Translated, it gives CASSQGVGEKLFF.

The V gene is TRBV5-1, the J gene TRBJ2-5, with D possibly being TRBD2 (6 bases). This CDR3 is 15 amino acids long. With 0 bases removed from V and 4 bases from J, the gap between germline ends came to 13 bases. The germline V gene has CDR1 SGHRS and CDR2 YFSETQ. CDR3 in amino acids: CASSLAWGELETQYF. CDR3 sequence (DNA): TGCGCCAGCAGCTTGGCGTGGGGGGAGTTAGAGACCCAGTACTTC.